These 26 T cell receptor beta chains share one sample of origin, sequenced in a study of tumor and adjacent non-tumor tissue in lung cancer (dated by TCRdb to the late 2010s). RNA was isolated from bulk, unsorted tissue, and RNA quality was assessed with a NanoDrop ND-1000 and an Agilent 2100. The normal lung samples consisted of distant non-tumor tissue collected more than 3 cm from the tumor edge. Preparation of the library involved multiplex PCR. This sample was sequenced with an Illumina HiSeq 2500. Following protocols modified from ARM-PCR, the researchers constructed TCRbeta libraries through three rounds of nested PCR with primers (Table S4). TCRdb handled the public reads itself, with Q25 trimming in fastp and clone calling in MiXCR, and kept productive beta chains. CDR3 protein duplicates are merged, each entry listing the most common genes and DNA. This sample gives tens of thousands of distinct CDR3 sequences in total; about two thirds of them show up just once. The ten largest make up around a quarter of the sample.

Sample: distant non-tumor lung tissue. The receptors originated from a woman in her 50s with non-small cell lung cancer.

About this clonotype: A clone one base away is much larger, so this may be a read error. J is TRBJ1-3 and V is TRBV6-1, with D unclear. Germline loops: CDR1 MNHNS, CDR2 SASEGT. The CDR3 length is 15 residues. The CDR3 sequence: CASSEVGVAGNIIYF. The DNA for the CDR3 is TGTGCCAGCAGTGAAGTCGGGGTTGCTGGAAACATCATATATTTT.

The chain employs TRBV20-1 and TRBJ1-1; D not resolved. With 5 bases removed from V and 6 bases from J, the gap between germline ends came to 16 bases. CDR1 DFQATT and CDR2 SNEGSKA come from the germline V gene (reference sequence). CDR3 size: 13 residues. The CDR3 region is CSALGTFRPEAFF. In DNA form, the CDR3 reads TGCAGTGCTCTAGGAACTTTTAGACCTGAAGCTTTCTTT.

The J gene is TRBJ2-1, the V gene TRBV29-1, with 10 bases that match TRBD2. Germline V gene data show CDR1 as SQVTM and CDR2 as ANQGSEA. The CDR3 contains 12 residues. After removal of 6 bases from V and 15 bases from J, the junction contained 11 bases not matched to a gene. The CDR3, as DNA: TGCAGCGTAAGGGCTAGCGGGAGTCCAGCGTTCTTC. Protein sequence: CSVRASGSPAFF.

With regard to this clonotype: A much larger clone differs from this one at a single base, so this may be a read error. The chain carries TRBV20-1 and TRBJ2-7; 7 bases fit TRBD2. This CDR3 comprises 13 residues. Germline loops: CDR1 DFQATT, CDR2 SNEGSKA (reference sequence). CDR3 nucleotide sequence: TGCAGTGTTAGAGCTTCGGGAGGCTACGAGCAGTACTTC. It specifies CSVRASGGYEQYF.

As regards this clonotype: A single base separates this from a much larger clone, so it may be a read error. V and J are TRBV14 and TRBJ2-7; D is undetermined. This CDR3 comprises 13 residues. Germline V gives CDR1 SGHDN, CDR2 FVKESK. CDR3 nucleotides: TGTGCCGGCAGCCAGACCCTTTCCTTGGAGCAGTACTTC. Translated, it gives CAGSQTLSLEQYF.

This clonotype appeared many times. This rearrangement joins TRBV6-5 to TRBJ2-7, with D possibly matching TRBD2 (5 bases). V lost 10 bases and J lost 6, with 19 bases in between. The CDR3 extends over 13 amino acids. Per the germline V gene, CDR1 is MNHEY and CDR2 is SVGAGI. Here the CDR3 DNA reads TGTGCCACCCATGGACTTAGAACAATCGAGCAGTACTTC. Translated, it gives CATHGLRTIEQYF.

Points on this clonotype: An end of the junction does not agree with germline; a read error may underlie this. The CDR3 nucleotides are TGTCCCAGCAGCTTCCATCGACAGGGGATGAACACTGAAGCTTTCTTT. It encodes CPSSFHRQGMNTEAFF. J is TRBJ1-1 and V is TRBV11-2; 8 bases fit TRBD1. The germline gives CDR1 SGHAT, CDR2 FQNNGV. This CDR3 region has 16 residues.

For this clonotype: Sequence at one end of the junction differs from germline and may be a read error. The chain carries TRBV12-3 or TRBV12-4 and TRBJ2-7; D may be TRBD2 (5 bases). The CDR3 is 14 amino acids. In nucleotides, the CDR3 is TGTGCCAGCAGTTTAGGGACTCTTGTCTACGAGGAGTACTTC. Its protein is CASSLGTLVYEEYF.

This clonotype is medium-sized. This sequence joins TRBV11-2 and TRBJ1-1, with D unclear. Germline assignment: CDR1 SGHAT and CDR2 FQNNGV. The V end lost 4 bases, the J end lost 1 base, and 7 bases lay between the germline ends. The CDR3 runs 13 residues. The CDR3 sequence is CASSSRRNTEAFF. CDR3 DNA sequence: TGTGCCAGCAGCTCCCGACGGAACACTGAAGCTTTCTTT.

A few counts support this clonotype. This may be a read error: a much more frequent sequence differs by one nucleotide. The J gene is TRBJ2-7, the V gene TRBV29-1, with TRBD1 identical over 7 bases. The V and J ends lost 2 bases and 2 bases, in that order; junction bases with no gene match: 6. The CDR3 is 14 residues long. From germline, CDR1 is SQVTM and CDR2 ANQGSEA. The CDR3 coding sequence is TGCAGCGTTGAACAGACAGGGAGAGCCTACGAGCAGTACTTC. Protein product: CSVEQTGRAYEQYF.

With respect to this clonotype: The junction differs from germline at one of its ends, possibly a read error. CDR3 residues: CSPSKEGPTGELFF. The CDR3 bases are TGCAGTCCTAGCAAGGAGGGCCCTACTGGGGAGCTGTTTTTT. The chain couples TRBV20-1 to TRBJ2-2; tentative D call: TRBD2 (6 bases). Germline-derived CDR1 and CDR2 are DFQATT and SNEGSKA (reference sequence). This CDR3 is built from 14 residues.

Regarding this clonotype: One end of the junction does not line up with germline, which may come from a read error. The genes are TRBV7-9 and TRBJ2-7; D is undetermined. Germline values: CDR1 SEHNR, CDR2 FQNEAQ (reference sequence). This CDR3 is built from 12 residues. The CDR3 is CASSSGSYKQYF. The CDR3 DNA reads TGTGCCAGCAGCTCCGGCTCCTACAAGCAGTACTTC.

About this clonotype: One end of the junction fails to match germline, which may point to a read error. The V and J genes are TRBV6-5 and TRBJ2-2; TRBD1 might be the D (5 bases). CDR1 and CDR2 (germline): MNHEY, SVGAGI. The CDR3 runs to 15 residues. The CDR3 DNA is TGTGCCAACAGTCCGCCAGGGAAGGCTACCGGGGAGCTGTTTTTT. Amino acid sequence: CANSPPGKATGELFF.

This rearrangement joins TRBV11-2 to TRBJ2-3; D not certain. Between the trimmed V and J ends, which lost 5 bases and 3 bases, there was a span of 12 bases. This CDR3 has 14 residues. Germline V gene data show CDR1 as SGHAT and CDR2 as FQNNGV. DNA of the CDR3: TGTGCCAGCAGCCATGCCCTAACGACAGATACGCAGTATTTT. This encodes CASSHALTTDTQYF. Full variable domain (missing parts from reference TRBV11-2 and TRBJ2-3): EAGVAQSPRYKIIEKRQSVAFWCNPISGHATLYWYQQILGQGPKLLIQFQNNGVVDDSQLPKDRFSAERLKGVDSTLKIQPAKLEDSAVYLCASSHALTTDTQYFGPGTRLTVL.

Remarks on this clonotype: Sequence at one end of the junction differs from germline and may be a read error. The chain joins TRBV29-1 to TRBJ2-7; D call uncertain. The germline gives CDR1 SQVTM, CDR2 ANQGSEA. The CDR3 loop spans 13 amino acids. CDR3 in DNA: TGCAGCTTTGTCGGTCAGAACTCCTACGAGCAATACTTC. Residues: CSFVGQNSYEQYF.

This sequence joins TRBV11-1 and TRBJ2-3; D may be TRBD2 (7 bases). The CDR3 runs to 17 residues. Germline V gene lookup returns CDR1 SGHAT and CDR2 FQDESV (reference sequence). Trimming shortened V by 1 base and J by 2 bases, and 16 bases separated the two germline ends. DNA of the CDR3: TGTGCCAGCAGCTTAGAAGTCGTGGGGGGGGCCACAGATACGCAGTATTTT. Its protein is CASSLEVVGGATDTQYF.

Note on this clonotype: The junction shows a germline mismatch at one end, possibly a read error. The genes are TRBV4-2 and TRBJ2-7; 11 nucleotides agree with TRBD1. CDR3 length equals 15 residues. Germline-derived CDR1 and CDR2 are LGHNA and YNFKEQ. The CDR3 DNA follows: TGTGCCAGTAGCCCCCAGGGACAGGGGGGCTACGAGCAGTACTTC. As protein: CASSPQGQGGYEQYF.

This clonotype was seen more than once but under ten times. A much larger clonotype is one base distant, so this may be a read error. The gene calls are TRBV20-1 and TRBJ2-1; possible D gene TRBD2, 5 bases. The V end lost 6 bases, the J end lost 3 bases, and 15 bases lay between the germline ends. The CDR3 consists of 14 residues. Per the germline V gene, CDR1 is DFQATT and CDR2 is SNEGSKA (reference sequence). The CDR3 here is CSATEDSFYNEQFF. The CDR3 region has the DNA TGCAGTGCAACGGAGGATAGCTTCTACAATGAGCAGTTCTTC.

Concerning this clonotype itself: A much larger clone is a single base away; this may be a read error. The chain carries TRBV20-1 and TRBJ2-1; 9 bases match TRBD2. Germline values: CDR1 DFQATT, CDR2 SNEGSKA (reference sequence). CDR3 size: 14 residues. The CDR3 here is CSVRASGMNNEQFF. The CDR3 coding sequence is TGCAGTGTTAGAGCTAGCGGGATGAACAATGAGCAGTTCTTC.

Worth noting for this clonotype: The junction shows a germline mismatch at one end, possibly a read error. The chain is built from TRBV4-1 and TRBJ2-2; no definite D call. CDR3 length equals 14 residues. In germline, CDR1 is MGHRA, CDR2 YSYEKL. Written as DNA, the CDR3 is TGCGTCAGCAACCAAGAAGGGTACACCGGGGAGCTGTTTTTT. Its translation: CVSNQEGYTGELFF.

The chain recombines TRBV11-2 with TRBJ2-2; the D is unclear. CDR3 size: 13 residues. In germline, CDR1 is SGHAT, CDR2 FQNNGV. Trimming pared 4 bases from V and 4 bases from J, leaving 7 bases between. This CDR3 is CASSSFVTGELFF. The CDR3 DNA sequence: TGTGCCAGCAGCTCCTTCGTCACCGGGGAGCTGTTTTTT.

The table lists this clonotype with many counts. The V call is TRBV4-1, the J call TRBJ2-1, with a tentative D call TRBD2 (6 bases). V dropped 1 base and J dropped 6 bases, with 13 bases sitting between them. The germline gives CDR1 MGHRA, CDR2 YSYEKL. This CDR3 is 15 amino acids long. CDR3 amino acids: CASSQGLGSSNEQFF. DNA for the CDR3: TGCGCCAGCAGCCAAGGACTAGGATCCAGCAATGAGCAGTTCTTC.

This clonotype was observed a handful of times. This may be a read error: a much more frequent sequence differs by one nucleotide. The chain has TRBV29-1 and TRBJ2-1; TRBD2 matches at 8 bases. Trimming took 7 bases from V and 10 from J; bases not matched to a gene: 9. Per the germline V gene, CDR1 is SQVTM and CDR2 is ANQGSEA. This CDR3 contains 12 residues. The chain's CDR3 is CSAHSGASEQFF. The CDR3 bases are TGCAGCGCTCATAGCGGGGCAAGCGAGCAGTTCTTC.

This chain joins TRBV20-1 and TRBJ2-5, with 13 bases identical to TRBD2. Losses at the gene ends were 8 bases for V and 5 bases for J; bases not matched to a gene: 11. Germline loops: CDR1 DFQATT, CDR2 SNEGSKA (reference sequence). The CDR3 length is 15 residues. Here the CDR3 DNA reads TGCAGTACTACAGGACTAGCGGGAGTTGGTGAGACCCAGTACTTC. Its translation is CSTTGLAGVGETQYF.

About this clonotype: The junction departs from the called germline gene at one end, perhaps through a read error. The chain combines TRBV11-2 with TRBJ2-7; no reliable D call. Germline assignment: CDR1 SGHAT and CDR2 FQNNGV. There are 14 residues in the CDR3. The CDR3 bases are TGTGCCAGTAGCTTAACCCTTTGGAGCGTCGAGCAGTACTTC. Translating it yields CASSLTLWSVEQYF.

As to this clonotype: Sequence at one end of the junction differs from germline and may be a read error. DNA for the CDR3: TGTGCCAGCAGCCAATTTGCGGGAGTAAACAATAAGCAGTTCTTC. It specifies CASSQFAGVNNKQFF. The chain recombines TRBV14 with TRBJ2-1; 7 bases are shared with TRBD2. The CDR3 is made up of 15 amino acids. Germline lookup yields CDR1 SGHDN and CDR2 FVKESK.